The TCR beta chain under discussion was sequenced for a study of human T cells and chemical hapten exposure. Study-level results: TCRs exceeding a frequency of 1 in 1000 stayed unchanged under DPC sensitization.

Concerning this clonotype itself: Its antigen remains unidentified.

Losses at the gene ends were 1 base for V and 12 bases for J; bases not matched to a gene: 6. CDR1 is SGHDN and CDR2 is FVKESK in the germline V gene. The CDR3 length is 15 residues. Library preparation tagged each individual cDNA molecule with a unique molecular identifier. TCRdb reprocessed the RACE reads with MiXCR, giving one entry per CDR3 protein. This table holds 130,000 or so distinct CDR3 sequences, around 10% found once. Time point indicated: patch test 3, about 24 weeks after DPC sensitization. Described treatment: therapeutic diphenylcyclopropenone sensitization with weekly scalp DPC. This chain links TRBV14 with TRBJ2-6; TRBD1 aligns across 10 bases. The clonotype originates from a woman in her forties or fifties with alopecia areata. Some clones in this sample may be carry-over from other donors' samples. Sequences were derived from whole blood, sampled in connection with sensitization to the hapten diphenylcyclopropenone (DPC). CDR3 sequence: CASSQGYGTGVVLTF. CDR3 DNA: TGTGCCAGCAGCCAAGGCTACGGGACAGGGGTCGTCCTGACTTTC.